Listed below are T cell receptor beta chains from one sample, sequenced in a study of blood T cell repertoires in COVID-19. Measured with immunoSEQ multiplex PCR; TCRdb has only the in-frame clones, and not every one. The sample has just over 150,000 clones, 80% to 90% seen once. Sequencing was carried out using peripheral blood. These receptors were obtained from a woman aged 45-60 years with acute or convalescent COVID-19. Both conserved end residues are part of each CDR3. The D gene is left open where the match is weak. Some rows have no size entry. The others give once, few or many, or a class for an expanded clone.

CDR3 length	V gene	D gene	J gene	clone size	CDR3 protein	CDR3 DNA
13	TRBV7-2	.	TRBJ1-1	.	CASSLNSYTEAFF	TGTGCCAGCAGCCTGAACAGTTACACTGAAGCTTTCTTT
17	TRBV7-6	TRBD1	TRBJ2-7	.	CASSLAARDRTHYEQYF	TGTGCCAGCAGCTTAGCTGCCCGGGACAGGACTCACTACGAGCAGTACTTC
15	TRBV30	.	TRBJ1-1	.	CAWSVGREGGTEAFF	TGTGCCTGGAGTGTAGGCAGGGAAGGAGGGACTGAAGCTTTCTTT
15	TRBV7-2	.	TRBJ1-2	.	CASSFVPTAGYGYTF	TGTGCCAGCAGCTTCGTACCCACCGCGGGCTATGGCTACACCTTC
14	TRBV29-1	.	TRBJ1-3	.	CSGSDRQAGNTIYF	TGCAGCGGGTCAGACAGGCAGGCTGGAAACACCATATATTTT
14	TRBV24-1	TRBD1	TRBJ2-3	.	CATSDSGTADTQYF	TGTGCCACCAGTGACTCCGGGACAGCAGATACGCAGTATTTT
18	TRBV7-7	TRBD1	TRBJ2-7	.	CASSQLPPGTGLSYEQYF	TGTGCCAGCAGCCAATTACCGCCCGGGACAGGGCTATCCTACGAGCAGTACTTC
15	TRBV29-1	TRBD2	TRBJ2-1	once	CSGMRGTSGYNEQFF	TGCAGCGGGATGCGCGGGACTAGCGGGTACAATGAGCAGTTCTTC
16	TRBV4-2	TRBD2	TRBJ2-7	.	CASSQALAGGSYEQYF	TGTGCCAGCAGCCAAGCCCTAGCGGGGGGTTCCTACGAGCAGTACTTC
14	TRBV7-2	TRBD2	TRBJ2-5	.	CASRRREGRETQYF	TGTGCCAGCAGGAGGCGGGAGGGTAGGGAGACCCAGTACTTC
14	TRBV5-6	.	TRBJ1-6	.	CASSLGQLNSPLHF	TGTGCCAGCAGCTTGGGACAGCTTAATTCACCCCTCCACTTT
13	TRBV11-2	.	TRBJ2-7	.	CASSLLQTYEQYF	TGTGCCAGCAGCTTACTGCAGACCTACGAGCAGTACTTC
17	TRBV5-1	TRBD2	TRBJ2-2	.	CASSLAVGGPGTGELFF	TGCGCCAGCAGCTTGGCGGTGGGAGGGCCGGGCACCGGGGAGCTGTTTTTT
15	TRBV10-1	.	TRBJ2-2	.	CASSGRQSNTGELFF	TGCGCCAGCAGCGGTAGACAGAGTAACACCGGGGAGCTGTTTTTT
19	TRBV15	TRBD1	TRBJ1-5	.	CATSSAITPGQGRNQPQHF	TGTGCCACCAGCAGCGCCATAACTCCGGGACAGGGAAGAAATCAGCCCCAGCATTTT
14	TRBV7-2	TRBD1	TRBJ1-6	few	CASSSRGQGSPLHF	TGTGCCAGCAGCTCTCGAGGACAGGGCTCACCCCTCCACTTT
15	TRBV6-5	TRBD1	TRBJ1-1	once	CASTPGQGAGTEAFF	TGTGCCAGCACCCCGGGACAGGGGGCAGGGACTGAAGCTTTCTTT
15	TRBV15	TRBD1	TRBJ1-2	.	CATSRDLGQGYGYTF	TGTGCCACCAGCAGAGATCTGGGACAGGGTTATGGCTACACCTTC
18	TRBV27	TRBD2	TRBJ2-6	.	CASSGWAAGASGANVLTF	TGTGCCAGCAGTGGTTGGGCAGCGGGGGCCTCTGGGGCCAACGTCCTGACTTTC
15	TRBV11-2	TRBD2	TRBJ2-5	.	CASSLGLAGGETQYF	TGTGCCAGCAGCTTGGGACTAGCGGGGGGGGAGACCCAGTACTTC
16	TRBV23-1	TRBD1	TRBJ2-1	.	CASSQYRDSNYNEQFF	TGCGCCAGCAGTCAATACCGGGACAGTAACTACAATGAGCAGTTCTTC
14	TRBV27	.	TRBJ2-1	.	CASTHPAGKNEQFF	TGTGCCAGCACACACCCAGCGGGTAAAAATGAGCAGTTCTTC
13	TRBV20-1	.	TRBJ1-2	.	CSASQAGLEGYTF	TGCAGTGCTAGTCAGGCAGGGCTTGAAGGCTACACCTTC
13	TRBV7-2	.	TRBJ2-7	.	CASSLGLRGEQYF	TGTGCCAGCAGCCTAGGGCTCCGGGGCGAGCAGTACTTC